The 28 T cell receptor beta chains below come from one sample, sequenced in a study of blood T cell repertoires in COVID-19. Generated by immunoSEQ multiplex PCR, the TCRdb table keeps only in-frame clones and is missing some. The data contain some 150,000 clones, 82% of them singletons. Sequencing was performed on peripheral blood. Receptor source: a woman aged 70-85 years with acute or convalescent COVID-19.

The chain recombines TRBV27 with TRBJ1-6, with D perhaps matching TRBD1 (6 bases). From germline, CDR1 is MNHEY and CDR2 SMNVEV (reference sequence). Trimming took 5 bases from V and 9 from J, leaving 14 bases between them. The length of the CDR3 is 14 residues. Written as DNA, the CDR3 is TGTGCCAGCAGTCCCAGGGGTTTAGGTTCACCCCTCCACTTT. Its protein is CASSPRGLGSPLHF.

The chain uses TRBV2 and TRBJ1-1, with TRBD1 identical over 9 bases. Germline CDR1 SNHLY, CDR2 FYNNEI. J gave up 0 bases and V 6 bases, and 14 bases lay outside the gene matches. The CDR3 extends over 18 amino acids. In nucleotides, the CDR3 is TGTGCCAGCAGGGTATTCTCCGGGACAGGGACGCTGAACACTGAAGCTTTCTTT. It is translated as CASRVFSGTGTLNTEAFF.

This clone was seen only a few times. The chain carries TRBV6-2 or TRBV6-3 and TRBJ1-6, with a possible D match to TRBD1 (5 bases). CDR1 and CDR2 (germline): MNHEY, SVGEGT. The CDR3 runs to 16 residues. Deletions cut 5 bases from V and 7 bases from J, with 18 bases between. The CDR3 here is CASSDQDRSLNSPLHF. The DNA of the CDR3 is TGTGCCAGCAGTGACCAAGACAGATCGCTCAATTCACCCCTCCACTTT.

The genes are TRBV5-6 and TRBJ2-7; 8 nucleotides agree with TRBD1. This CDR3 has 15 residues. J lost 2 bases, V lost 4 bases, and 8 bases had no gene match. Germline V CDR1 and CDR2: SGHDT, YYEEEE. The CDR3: CASSKMTGDPYEQYF. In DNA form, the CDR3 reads TGTGCCAGCAGCAAGATGACAGGGGATCCCTACGAGCAGTACTTC.

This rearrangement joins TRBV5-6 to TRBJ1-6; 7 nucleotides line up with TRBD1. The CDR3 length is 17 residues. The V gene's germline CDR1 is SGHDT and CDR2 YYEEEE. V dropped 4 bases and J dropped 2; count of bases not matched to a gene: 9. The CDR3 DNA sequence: TGTGCCAGCAGCCCAGGACAGGCAGGCACCTATAATTCACCCCTCCACTTT. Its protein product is CASSPGQAGTYNSPLHF.

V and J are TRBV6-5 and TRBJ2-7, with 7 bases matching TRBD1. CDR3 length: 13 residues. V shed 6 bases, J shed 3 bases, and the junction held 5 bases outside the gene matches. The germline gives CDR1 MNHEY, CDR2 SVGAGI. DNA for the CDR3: TGTGCCAGCAGGCAGGGACAGCTCTACGAGCAGTACTTC. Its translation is CASRQGQLYEQYF.

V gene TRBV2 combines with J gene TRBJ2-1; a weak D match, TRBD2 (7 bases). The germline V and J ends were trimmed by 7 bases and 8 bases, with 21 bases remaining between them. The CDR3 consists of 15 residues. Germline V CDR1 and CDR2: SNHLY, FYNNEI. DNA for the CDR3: TGTGCCAGCATACTCGGGAGGACAGAATTATATGAGCAGTTCTTC. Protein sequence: CASILGRTELYEQFF.

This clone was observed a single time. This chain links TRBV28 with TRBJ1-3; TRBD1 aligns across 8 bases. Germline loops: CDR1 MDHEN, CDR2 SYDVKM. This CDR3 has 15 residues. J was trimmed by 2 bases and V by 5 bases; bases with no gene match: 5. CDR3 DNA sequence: TGTGCCAGCAGTCCGCAGGGGGCGGCTGGAAACACCATATATTTT. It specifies CASSPQGAAGNTIYF.

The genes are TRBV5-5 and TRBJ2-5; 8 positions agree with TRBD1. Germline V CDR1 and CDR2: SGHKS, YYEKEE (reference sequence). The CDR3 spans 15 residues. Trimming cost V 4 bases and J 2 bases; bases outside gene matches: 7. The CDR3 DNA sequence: TGTGCCAGCAGCGCTGACAGGGGCCATCAAGAGACCCAGTACTTC. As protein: CASSADRGHQETQYF.

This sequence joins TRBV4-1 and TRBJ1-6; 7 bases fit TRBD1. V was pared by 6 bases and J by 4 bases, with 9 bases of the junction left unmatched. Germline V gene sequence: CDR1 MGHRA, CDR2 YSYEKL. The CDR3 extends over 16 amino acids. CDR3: CASRPGGQVYNSPLHF. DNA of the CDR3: TGCGCCAGCAGACCAGGCGGACAGGTTTATAATTCACCCCTCCACTTT.

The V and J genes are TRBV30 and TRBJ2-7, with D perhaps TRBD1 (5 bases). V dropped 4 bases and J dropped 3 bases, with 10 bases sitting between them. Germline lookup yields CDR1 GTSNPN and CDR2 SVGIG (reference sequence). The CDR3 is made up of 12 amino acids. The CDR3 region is CAWTGSGYEQYF. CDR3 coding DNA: TGTGCCTGGACAGGGTCTGGCTACGAGCAGTACTTC.

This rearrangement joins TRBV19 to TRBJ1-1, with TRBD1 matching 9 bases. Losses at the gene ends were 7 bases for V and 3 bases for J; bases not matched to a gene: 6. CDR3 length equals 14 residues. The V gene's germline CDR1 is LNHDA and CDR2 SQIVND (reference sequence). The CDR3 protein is CASKGDRADTEAFF. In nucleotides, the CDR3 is TGTGCCAGTAAAGGGGACAGGGCTGACACTGAAGCTTTCTTT.

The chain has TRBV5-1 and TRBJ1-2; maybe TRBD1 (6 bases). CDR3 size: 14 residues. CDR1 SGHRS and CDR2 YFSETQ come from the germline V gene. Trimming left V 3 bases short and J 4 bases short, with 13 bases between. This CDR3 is CASSYLQGSYGYTF. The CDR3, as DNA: TGCGCCAGCAGCTACTTACAGGGTTCCTATGGCTACACCTTC.

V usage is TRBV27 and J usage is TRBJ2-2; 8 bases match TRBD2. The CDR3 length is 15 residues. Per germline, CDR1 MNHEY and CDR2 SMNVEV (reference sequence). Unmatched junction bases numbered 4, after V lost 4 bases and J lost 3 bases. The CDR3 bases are TGTGCCAGCAGTTCCTCTAGCGGGCACACCGGGGAGCTGTTTTTT. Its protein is CASSSSSGHTGELFF.

This CDR3 reads CASSFRPLPPREQYF. In DNA form, the CDR3 reads TGTGCCAGCAGTTTCCGTCCATTACCGCCGCGGGAGCAGTACTTC. This chain joins TRBV6-5 and TRBJ2-7; unclear D gene. Germline V gene sequence: CDR1 MNHEY, CDR2 SVGAGI. Between the trimmed V and J ends, which lost 4 bases and 7 bases, there was a span of 20 bases. The CDR3 runs 15 residues.

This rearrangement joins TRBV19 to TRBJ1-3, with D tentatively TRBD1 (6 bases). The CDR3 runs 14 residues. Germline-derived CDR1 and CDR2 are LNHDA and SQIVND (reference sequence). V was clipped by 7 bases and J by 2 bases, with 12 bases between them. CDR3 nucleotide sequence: TGTGCCAGTACCCAGGCAGGGGCTGGAAACACCATATATTTT. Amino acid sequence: CASTQAGAGNTIYF.

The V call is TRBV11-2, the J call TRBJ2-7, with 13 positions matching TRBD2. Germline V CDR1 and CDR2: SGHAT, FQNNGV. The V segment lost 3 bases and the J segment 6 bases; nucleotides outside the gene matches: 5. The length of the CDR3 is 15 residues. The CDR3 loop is CASSFGLAGVSEQYF. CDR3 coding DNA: TGTGCCAGCAGCTTTGGACTAGCGGGAGTTTCCGAGCAGTACTTC.

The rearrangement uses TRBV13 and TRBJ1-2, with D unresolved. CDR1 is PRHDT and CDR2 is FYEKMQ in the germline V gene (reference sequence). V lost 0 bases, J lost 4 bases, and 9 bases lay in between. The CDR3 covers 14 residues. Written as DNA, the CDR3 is TGTGCCAGCAGCTTAGGCCAGAGGCCCTATGGCTACACCTTC. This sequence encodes CASSLGQRPYGYTF.

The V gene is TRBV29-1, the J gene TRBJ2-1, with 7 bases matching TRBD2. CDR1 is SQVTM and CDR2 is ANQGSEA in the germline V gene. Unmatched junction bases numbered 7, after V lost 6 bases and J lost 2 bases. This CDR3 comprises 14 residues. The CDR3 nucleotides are TGCAGCGTCGAGAAGCGGGGAACCTACAATGAGCAGTTCTTC. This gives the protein CSVEKRGTYNEQFF.

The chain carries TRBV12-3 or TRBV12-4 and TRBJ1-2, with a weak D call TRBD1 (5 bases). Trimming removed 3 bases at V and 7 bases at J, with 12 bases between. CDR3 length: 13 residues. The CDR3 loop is CASSFGGVGGYTF. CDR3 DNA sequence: TGTGCCAGCAGTTTTGGAGGGGTAGGTGGCTACACCTTC.

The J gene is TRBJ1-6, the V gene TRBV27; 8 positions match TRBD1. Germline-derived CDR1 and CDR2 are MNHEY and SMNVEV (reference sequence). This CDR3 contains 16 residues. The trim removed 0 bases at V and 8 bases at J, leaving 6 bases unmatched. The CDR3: CASSLSGDRGDSPLHF. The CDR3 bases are TGTGCCAGCAGTTTATCGGGTGACAGGGGTGATTCACCCCTCCACTTT.

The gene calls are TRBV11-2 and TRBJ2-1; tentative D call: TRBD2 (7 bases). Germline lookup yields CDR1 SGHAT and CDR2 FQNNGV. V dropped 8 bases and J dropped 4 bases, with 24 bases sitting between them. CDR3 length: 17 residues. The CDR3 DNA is TGTGCCAGCTCACCGCGAGGGGGAGGGAGAACGTACAATGAGCAGTTCTTC. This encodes CASSPRGGGRTYNEQFF.

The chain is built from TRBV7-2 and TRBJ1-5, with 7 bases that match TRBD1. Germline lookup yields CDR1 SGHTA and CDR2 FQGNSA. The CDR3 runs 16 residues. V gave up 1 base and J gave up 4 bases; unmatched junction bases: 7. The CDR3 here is CASSLVGGDRNQPQHF. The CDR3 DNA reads TGTGCCAGCAGCTTAGTAGGAGGGGACAGAAATCAGCCCCAGCATTTT.

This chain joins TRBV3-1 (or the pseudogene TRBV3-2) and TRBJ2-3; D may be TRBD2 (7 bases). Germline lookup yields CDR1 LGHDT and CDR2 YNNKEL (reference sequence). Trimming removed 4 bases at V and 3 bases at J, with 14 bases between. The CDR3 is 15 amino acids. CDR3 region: CASSPLGGATDTQYF. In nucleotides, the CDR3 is TGTGCCAGCAGCCCCCTGGGGGGGGCTACAGATACGCAGTATTTT.

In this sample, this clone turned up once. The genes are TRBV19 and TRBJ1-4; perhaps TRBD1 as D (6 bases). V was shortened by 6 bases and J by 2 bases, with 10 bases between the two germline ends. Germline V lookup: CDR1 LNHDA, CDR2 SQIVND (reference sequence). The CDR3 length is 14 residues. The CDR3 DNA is TGTGCCAGTAGGCGCCAGGGGACTAATGAAAAACTGTTTTTT. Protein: CASRRQGTNEKLFF. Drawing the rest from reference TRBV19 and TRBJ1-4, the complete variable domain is DGGITQSPKYLFRKEGQNVTLSCEQNLNHDAMYWYRQDPGQGLRLIYYSQIVNDFQKGDIAEGYSVSREKKESFPLTVTSAQKNPTAFYLCASRRQGTNEKLFFGSGTQLSVL.

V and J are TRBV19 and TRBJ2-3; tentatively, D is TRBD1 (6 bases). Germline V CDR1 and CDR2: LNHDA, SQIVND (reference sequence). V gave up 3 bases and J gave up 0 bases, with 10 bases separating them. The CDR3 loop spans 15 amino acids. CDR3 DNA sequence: TGTGCCAGTAGTATCCCGGGACACAGCACAGATACGCAGTATTTT. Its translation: CASSIPGHSTDTQYF. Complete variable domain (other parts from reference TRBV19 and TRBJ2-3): DGGITQSPKYLFRKEGQNVTLSCEQNLNHDAMYWYRQDPGQGLRLIYYSQIVNDFQKGDIAEGYSVSREKKESFPLTVTSAQKNPTAFYLCASSIPGHSTDTQYFGPGTRLTVL.

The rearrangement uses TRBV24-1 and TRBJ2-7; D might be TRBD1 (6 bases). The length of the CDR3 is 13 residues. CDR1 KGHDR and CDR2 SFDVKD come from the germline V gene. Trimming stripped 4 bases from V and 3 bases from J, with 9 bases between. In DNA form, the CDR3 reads TGTGCCACCAGTGAGGGGGCCCTCTACGAGCAGTACTTC. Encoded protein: CATSEGALYEQYF.

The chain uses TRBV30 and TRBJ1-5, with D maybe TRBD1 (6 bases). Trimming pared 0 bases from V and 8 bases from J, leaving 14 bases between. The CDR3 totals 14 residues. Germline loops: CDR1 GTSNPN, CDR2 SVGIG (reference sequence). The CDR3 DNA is TGTGCCTGGAGTGTACAGGGTAGGATTGAGCCCCAGCATTTT. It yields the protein CAWSVQGRIEPQHF. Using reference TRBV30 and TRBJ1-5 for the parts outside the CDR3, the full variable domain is SQTIHQWPATLVQPVGSPLSLECTVEGTSNPNLYWYRQAAGRGLQLLFYSVGIGQISSEVPQNLSASRPQDRQFILSSKKLLLSDSGFYLCAWSVQGRIEPQHFGDGTRLSIL.